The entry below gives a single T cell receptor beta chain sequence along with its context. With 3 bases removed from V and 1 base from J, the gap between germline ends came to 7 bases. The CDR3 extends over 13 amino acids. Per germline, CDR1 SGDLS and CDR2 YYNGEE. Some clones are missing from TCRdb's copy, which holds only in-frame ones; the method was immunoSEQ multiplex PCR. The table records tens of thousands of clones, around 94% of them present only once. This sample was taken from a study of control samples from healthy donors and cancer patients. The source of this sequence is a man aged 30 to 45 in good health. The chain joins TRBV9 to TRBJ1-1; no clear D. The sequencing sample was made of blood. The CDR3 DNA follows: TGTGCCAGCAGCGGTAGCACGAACACTGAAGCTTTCTTT. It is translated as CASSGSTNTEAFF.